The rows below give T cell receptor beta chains drawn from one sample of a study of OX40 agonist ivuxolimab in advanced cancers. Sequencing was performed with immunoSEQ multiplex PCR; in TCRdb, only in-frame clones are kept and a portion is missing. The table has roughly 70,000 clones, about 85% seen once. This material consisted of CD4+ or CD8+ T cells sorted from blood, taken in a trial of the OX40 agonist ivuxolimab. Every receptor here comes from an adult with an advanced solid tumor such as melanoma, head and neck, liver or kidney cancer. Each CDR3 is given with its conserved first and last residue. D genes are given only for firm matches. Not all rows give a size; the values are once, few, many and, for expanded clones, a class.

TRBD1 TRBJ1-4 TRBV7-6 . TGTACCAGCAGCTTAGCTGCGGGACAGGGATATGAAAAACTGTTTTTT CTSSLAAGQGYEKLFF
. TRBJ1-1 TRBV7-9 . TGTGCCAGCAGCCGAACGACAGGCGCGGGGTCTGAAGCTTTCTTT CASSRTTGAGSEAFF
TRBD1 TRBJ1-3 TRBV7-2 . TGTGCCAGCAGCTTGGTGACAGGGGCGGTCTCTGGAAACACCATATATTTT CASSLVTGAVSGNTIYF
. TRBJ2-7 TRBV6-4 . TGTGCCAGCAGTTTTGGACGGGCCGAGCAGTACTTC CASSFGRAEQYF
. TRBJ1-2 TRBV28 . TGTGCCAGCAGTTTATCTCCAGGGTCTGGCTACACCTTC CASSLSPGSGYTF
TRBD1 TRBJ1-5 TRBV27 . TGTGCCAGCAGTTTCAGGGGGCAGGAGCCCCAGCATTTT CASSFRGQEPQHF
TRBD2 TRBJ2-5 TRBV5-4 . TGTGCCAGCAGCCGGGGGACTAGACAAGAGACCCAGTACTTC CASSRGTRQETQYF
TRBD1 TRBJ1-4 TRBV7-2 . TGTGCCAGCAGCTTAGGACAGGGAAGGGAAAAACTGTTTTTT CASSLGQGREKLFF
TRBD2 TRBJ2-1 TRBV5-1 . TGCGCCAGCAGCTTGGAGGCTAGCGGGAAGTACAATGAGCAGTTCTTC CASSLEASGKYNEQFF
. TRBJ2-1 TRBV19 . TGTGCCAGTAGTATCGGGGCCTATGAGCAGTTCTTC CASSIGAYEQFF
. TRBJ2-5 TRBV9 . TGTGCCAGCAGCGTAGCTCCGGTTCAAGAGACCCAGTACTTC CASSVAPVQETQYF
. TRBJ2-3 TRBV29-1 . TGCAGCGTTGCCCTACCGGGGGATACGCAGTATTTT CSVALPGDTQYF
. TRBJ2-2 TRBV11-3 . TGTGCCAGCAGCTTTAGATCGGGCGGTCTGGGTAACACCGGGGAGCTGTTTTTT CASSFRSGGLGNTGELFF
. TRBJ2-1 TRBV2 . TGTGCCAGCAGCCGGGGGATCTACAATGAGCAGTTCTTC CASSRGIYNEQFF
. TRBJ2-5 TRBV7-8 . TGTGCCAGCAGCTTTCCTGTCCGGTCCCGGCGGGAGACCCAGTACTTC CASSFPVRSRRETQYF
TRBD1 TRBJ2-6 TRBV12-5 . TGTGCTAGTGGTTTGGTTGACAGGGTAGCCCTCAGCTCTGGGGCCAACGTCCTGACTTTC CASGLVDRVALSSGANVLTF
. TRBJ1-3 TRBV19 . TGTGCCAGTAGTTGGGACGGAGACTCTGGAAACACCATATATTTT CASSWDGDSGNTIYF
. TRBJ2-7 TRBV30 . TGTGCCTGGAGCCTCCTAGGGGCCTACGAGCAGTACTTC CAWSLLGAYEQYF
. TRBJ2-7 TRBV7-2 . TGTGCCAGCAGCTTAGCACAAGGATTTTACGAGCAGTACTTC CASSLAQGFYEQYF
TRBD1 TRBJ2-5 TRBV15 . TGTGCCACCAGCACTCTACAGGGGTTAGGCCAAGAGACCCAGTACTTC CATSTLQGLGQETQYF
. TRBJ1-3 TRBV29-1 once TGCAGCGTTGAATCAGGGTCTGGAAACACCATATATTTT CSVESGSGNTIYF
TRBD1 TRBJ1-6 TRBV5-8 . TGTGCCAGCAGCCGTAGGACAGGAGAATCACCCCTCCACTTT CASSRRTGESPLHF
. TRBJ2-1 TRBV7-9 once TGTGCCAGCAGCTTGGGGGCCGGGAAGGCCGCGAAAAACAATGAGCAGTTCTTC CASSLGAGKAAKNNEQFF
. TRBJ1-5 TRBV10-3 . TGTGCCATCCCTGGAGCGCCCCAGCATTTT CAIPGAPQHF
. TRBJ2-3 TRBV5-1 . TGCGCCAGCAGCCCAGCCCTTGGGGAGTTGGCAGATACGCAGTATTTT CASSPALGELADTQYF
TRBD2 TRBJ2-3 TRBV2 . TGTGCCAGCTCCCCATTGCGGGGGGGTACAGATACGCAGTATTTT CASSPLRGGTDTQYF
. TRBJ1-6 TRBV10-3 . TGTGCCATCAGTGAGTCTCGACTAAGCTCCTATAATTCACCCCTCCACTTT CAISESRLSSYNSPLHF
TRBD2 TRBJ2-1 TRBV11-2 once TGTGCCAGCACCCCCTTCGGGGGGGGTAGGTATGAGCAGTTCTTC CASTPFGGGRYEQFF
. TRBJ1-2 TRBV29-1 once TGCAGCGTTGAAGAAAGCCAAGACTACTATGGCTACACCTTC CSVEESQDYYGYTF
. TRBJ1-2 TRBV14 once TGTGCCAGCAGCCAAGAAGCAGGGCCTAACTATGGCTACACCTTC CASSQEAGPNYGYTF
TRBD1 TRBJ1-4 TRBV30 . TGTGCCTGGAGTGGAGGACAGGGGGGCACTAATGAAAAACTGTTTTTT CAWSGGQGGTNEKLFF
. TRBJ2-7 TRBV6-1 few TGTGCCAGCAGGGCCGTTGGCAGGGGTTCCTACGAGCAGTACTTC CASRAVGRGSYEQYF
TRBD2 TRBJ2-2 TRBV11-2 . TGTGCCAGCAGCCAATATGGTCAGCGGGAGGATCCGAACACCGGGGAGCTGTTTTTT CASSQYGQREDPNTGELFF
TRBD2 TRBJ2-4 TRBV5-1 . TGCGCCAGCAGTACCGGGACGGGAGGGAACATTCAGTACTTC CASSTGTGGNIQYF
TRBD2 TRBJ2-2 TRBV5-4 . TGTGCCAGCAGCGGAATCTATAGCGGGGACGGCACCGGGGAGCTGTTTTTT CASSGIYSGDGTGELFF